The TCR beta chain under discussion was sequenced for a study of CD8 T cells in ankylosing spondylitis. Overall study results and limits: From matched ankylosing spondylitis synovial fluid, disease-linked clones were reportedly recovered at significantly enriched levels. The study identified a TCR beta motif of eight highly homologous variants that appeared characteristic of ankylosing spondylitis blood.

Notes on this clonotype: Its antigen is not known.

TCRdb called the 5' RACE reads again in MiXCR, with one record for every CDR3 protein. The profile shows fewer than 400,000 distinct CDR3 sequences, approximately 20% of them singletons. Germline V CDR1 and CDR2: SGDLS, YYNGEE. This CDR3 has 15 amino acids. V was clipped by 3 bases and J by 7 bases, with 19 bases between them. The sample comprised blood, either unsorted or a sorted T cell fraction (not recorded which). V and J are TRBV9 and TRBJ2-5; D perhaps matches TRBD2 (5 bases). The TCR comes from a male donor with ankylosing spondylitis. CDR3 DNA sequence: TGTGCCAGCAGCGCCCTCTCTACTAGTAGTACGACCCAGTACTTC. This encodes CASSALSTSSTTQYF.